The TCR beta chain described here comes from a study of blood T cell repertoires in COVID-19. Background on the study: Samples representing acute and convalescent COVID-19 were sourced from the United States, Italy and Spain. The cDNA or gDNA used as material had been derived from T cells, B-cell-depleted T cells, or PBMCs.

The CDR3 loop spans 16 amino acids. Original processing notes: Amplifying reference gene primers gave estimates of nucleated cell counts. The protocol was immunoSEQ multiplex PCR, while the TCRdb copy is restricted to in-frame clones and leaves out a portion. That table gives V, J and clone size, and the DNA gave D and trimming. The repertoire consists of about 310,000 clones, with about nine tenths occurring once and the leading ten covering roughly a tenth. Symptom resolution, clearance, or two negative PCRs marked the recovered donors of Cohort 3. The V call is TRBV12-2, the J call TRBJ2-2; the DNA was not used to check the table's D call, TRBD1. TRBV12-2 is marked as a pseudogene. This clonotype originated in a woman in her 30s who had recovered from COVID-19. Sequencing was performed on PBMCs or T cells enriched from blood (not recorded which). The CDR3 reads CASRFLPGRGTGELFF. The CDR3 DNA follows: TGTGCAAGTCGCTTCCTACCCGGCAGGGGAACCGGGGAGCTGTTTTTT.